The clone carrying this T cell receptor (beta chain) was observed a few times. The antigen remains unidentified. At one end, the junction sequence differs from germline, possibly due to a read error. The entry originates in a study of CD8 T cells in ankylosing spondylitis. Regarding the study as a whole: There was a TCR beta motif, made of several highly homologous variants, that appeared characteristic of ankylosing spondylitis blood. Disease-associated clones were CD8+ and fairly uncommon in peripheral blood. Significantly higher representation of disease-linked clones was reported for matched ankylosing spondylitis synovial fluid.

Construction of TCR beta libraries was performed using quantitative 5'-RACE with molecular barcodes. From the 5' RACE reads, TCRdb called clonotypes with MiXCR, one entry per CDR3 protein. The repertoire includes fewer than 400,000 distinct CDR3 sequences, roughly 14% of them detected once, and 0.9% to 1.2% sits in the top ten. The CDR3 covers 16 residues. CDR1 and CDR2 (germline): MNHNS, SASEGT. The source of this sequence is a male donor with ankylosing spondylitis or in good health (not recorded which). The chain carries TRBV6-1 and TRBJ2-2, with 9 bases lining up with TRBD1. The source material was blood, either unsorted or a sorted T cell fraction (not recorded which). The chain's CDR3 is CASSLAQGAKTGELFF. CDR3 nucleotides: TGTGCCAGCAGCTTGGCACAGGGGGCGAAAACCGGGGAGCTGTTTTTT.